This is a list of T cell receptor beta chains from one sample in a study of blood T cells in healthy people across ages. TCRdb passed the 5' RACE reads through MiXCR, listing each CDR3 protein once. Of approximately 960,000 distinct CDR3 sequences detected, 25% to 35% appear once; the ten largest clones hold about 10%. Another study also made use of these data, one on T cells of mothers and their children.

Sequenced material: blood. All receptors derive from a woman aged 40 to 49 in good health. CDR3s include the opening cysteine and the closing phenylalanine or tryptophan. Each record gives: D gene, V gene, J gene, clone size, CDR3 DNA, CDR3 protein. D genes are given only for firm matches. Some rows mark clone size as missing; the rest say once, few, many or name a class of expanded clone.

.	TRBV5-1	TRBJ1-2	few	TGCGCCAGCAGCCGAGGGACGGGCGGCTACACCTTC	CASSRGTGGYTF
.	TRBV20-1	TRBJ1-1	.	TGCAGTGCTAGATATACGGCGGGGAACACTGAAGCTTTCTTT	CSARYTAGNTEAFF
.	TRBV28	TRBJ2-1	few	TGTGCCAGCAGTTTAATGTCGACCTACAATGAGCAGTTCTTC	CASSLMSTYNEQFF
.	TRBV7-9	TRBJ1-2	.	TGTGCCAGCAGCTTAGTAGGGGCAGGGGAATTTTACGATGGCTACACCTTC	CASSLVGAGEFYDGYTF
TRBD1	TRBV5-1	TRBJ2-5	few	TGCGCCAGCAGCAACGGACAGGGTGAGCAGTACTTC	CASSNGQGEQYF
TRBD1	TRBV18	TRBJ2-5	.	TGTGCCAGCTCACCACTTAGGGGACAGGGAACTGAGACCCAGTACTTC	CASSPLRGQGTETQYF
TRBD2	TRBV20-1	TRBJ2-7	many	TGCAGTGCTAGTGACGGGGGGGCCTACGAGCAGTACTTC	CSASDGGAYEQYF
.	TRBV5-1	TRBJ2-5	few	TGCGCCAGCAGCTTGGACAGGCCCCGCGAGACCCAGTACTTC	CASSLDRPRETQYF
.	TRBV18	TRBJ1-4	.	TGTGCCAGCTCTCCCTACGTGGAAAAACTGTTTTTT	CASSPYVEKLFF
.	TRBV7-9	TRBJ2-6	.	TGTGCCAGCAGCCCCCCTCTCAGGGAAACCCCTGGGGCCAACGTCCTGACTTTC	CASSPPLRETPGANVLTF
.	TRBV5-1	TRBJ2-1	many	TGCGCCAGCAGGGCCGGGACTTCGAGCTCCTACAATGAGCAGTTCTTC	CASRAGTSSSYNEQFF
TRBD1	TRBV20-1	TRBJ2-6	few	TGCAGTGCTAGGGCCAGACAGGGCTCTGGGGCCAACGTCCTGACTTTC	CSARARQGSGANVLTF
TRBD2	TRBV11-2	TRBJ2-7	many	TGTGCCAGCAGCTTAGGCGGGGGGGCCCCCTACGAGCAGTACTTC	CASSLGGGAPYEQYF
.	TRBV10-3	TRBJ2-2	few	TGTGCCATCAGTGAGCTGGGGACCACCGGGGAGCTGTTTTTT	CAISELGTTGELFF
.	TRBV18	TRBJ1-2	.	TGTGCCAGCTCACGCGGGGCTAGTAACTATGGCTACACCTTC	CASSRGASNYGYTF
TRBD1	TRBV6-5	TRBJ2-7	.	TGTGCCAGCAGTCGCGCAGGGGGTCGAGACGAGCAGTACTTC	CASSRAGGRDEQYF
.	TRBV3-1	TRBJ2-4	many	TGTGCCAGCAGCCAAGGCGTCTTCCAAAACATTCAGTACTTC	CASSQGVFQNIQYF
.	TRBV20-1	TRBJ1-1	few	TGCAGTGCTAGAGGAATAGGGGGTAATACTGAAGCTTTCTTT	CSARGIGGNTEAFF
TRBD2	TRBV6-1	TRBJ2-1	many	TGTGCCAGCAGTGAAGCTAGCGGGGGGGCCTACAATGAGCAGTTCTTC	CASSEASGGAYNEQFF
TRBD1	TRBV5-6	TRBJ2-3	many	TGTGCCAGCAGCTGGGACAGAAACACAGATACGCAGTATTTT	CASSWDRNTDTQYF
.	TRBV12-3/TRBV12-4	TRBJ1-2	many	TGTGCCAGCAGTGGACCAGGGAGCTATGGCTACACCTTC	CASSGPGSYGYTF
.	TRBV7-2	TRBJ2-7	many	TGTGCCAGCAGCCAGGGGATGGTAGTAGAGCAGTACTTC	CASSQGMVVEQYF
.	TRBV7-9	TRBJ2-5	many	TGTGCCAGCAGCTTACTAGTGGCCGTGATAGAGACCCAGTACTTC	CASSLLVAVIETQYF
.	TRBV7-9	TRBJ1-1	.	TGTGCCAGCAGCTTTGCAGGGTTTAACACTGAAGCTTTCTTT	CASSFAGFNTEAFF
TRBD1	TRBV3-1	TRBJ2-7	.	TGTGCCAGCAGCCAAGGACTCGGGACAGGGGACGAGCAGTACTTC	CASSQGLGTGDEQYF
TRBD1	TRBV29-1	TRBJ1-2	many	TGCAGCGTTGTCGGACAGGGGGTCGATGGCTACACCTTC	CSVVGQGVDGYTF
TRBD2	TRBV7-9	TRBJ2-7	.	TGTGCCAGCAGCGTACAGCTAGCGGGGGGCCCTTACTACGAGCAGTACTTC	CASSVQLAGGPYYEQYF
.	TRBV7-9	TRBJ1-2	few	TGTGCCAGCAGCTTCCCCTTAGCAGTTTATGGCTACACCTTC	CASSFPLAVYGYTF
TRBD1	TRBV4-1	TRBJ2-7	once	TGCGCCAGCAGCCAAGATCGGGCAGGGGGCTACGAGCAGTACTTC	CASSQDRAGGYEQYF
.	TRBV20-1	TRBJ2-6	many	TGCAGTGCTCCCGGGCGTCACTTCTCTGGGGCCAACGTCCTGACTTTC	CSAPGRHFSGANVLTF
.	TRBV7-8	TRBJ1-1	.	TGTGCCAGCAGCTTAGAGGTTGGGGTTAACACTGAAGCTTTCTTT	CASSLEVGVNTEAFF
TRBD1	TRBV7-2	TRBJ1-1	many	TGTGCCAGCAGCCCCCTTGGGACAGGGAGCACTGAAGCTTTCTTT	CASSPLGTGSTEAFF
.	TRBV6-5	TRBJ1-1	many	TGTGCCAGCAGTTACTCGGGGCAGGGACGAAACACTGAAGCTTTCTTT	CASSYSGQGRNTEAFF
TRBD2	TRBV5-1	TRBJ2-2	.	TGCGCCAGCAGCTTTAGCGGGGGGATGAACACCGGGGAGCTGTTTTTT	CASSFSGGMNTGELFF
.	TRBV9	TRBJ2-5	.	TGTGCCAGCAGCGCAGGGACCGGGAAAGAGACCCAGTACTTC	CASSAGTGKETQYF
.	TRBV27	TRBJ2-1	many	TGTGCCAGCAGTTTAGCGGCCACCTACAATGAGCAGTTCTTC	CASSLAATYNEQFF